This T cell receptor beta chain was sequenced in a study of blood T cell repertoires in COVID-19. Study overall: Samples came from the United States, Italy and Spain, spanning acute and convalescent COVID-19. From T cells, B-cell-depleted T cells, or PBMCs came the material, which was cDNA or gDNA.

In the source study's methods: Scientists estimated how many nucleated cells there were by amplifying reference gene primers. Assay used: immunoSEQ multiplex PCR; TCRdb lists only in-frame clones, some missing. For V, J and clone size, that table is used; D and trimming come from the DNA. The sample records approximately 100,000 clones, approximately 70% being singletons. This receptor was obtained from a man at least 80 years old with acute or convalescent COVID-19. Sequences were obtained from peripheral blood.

DNA for the CDR3: TGTGCCAGCAGCTTAGGAGGGAGGGGGGAGGAGACCCAGTACTTC. It yields the protein CASSLGGRGEETQYF. J is TRBJ2-5 and V is TRBV7-2; perhaps TRBD2 as D (7 bases). In germline, CDR1 is SGHTA, CDR2 FQGNSA. This CDR3 is 15 amino acids long. The ends were cut back, 1 base at V and 5 bases at J, with 14 bases in the middle.